This passage covers 5 T cell receptor beta chains from one sample sequenced in a study of neurological immune-mediated disorders. TCRdb fed the 5' RACE reads into MiXCR, producing one record per CDR3 protein. Of about 77,000 distinct CDR3 sequences listed, 9.4% were seen once; the top ten hold about 1.7%. Sequenced: PBMCs. The receptors here all came from a man in his fifties or sixties in good health.

This clonotype was seen at least ten times. V is TRBV7-2 and J is TRBJ1-4, with 9 positions matching TRBD1. The CDR3 is 15 residues long. After removal of 1 base from V and 7 bases from J, the junction contained 4 bases not matched to a gene. Per germline, CDR1 SGHTA and CDR2 FQGNSA. CDR3 nucleotides: TGTGCCAGCAGCTTAGTCGTGACAGGGGGTGAAAAACTGTTTTTT. Its translation is CASSLVVTGGEKLFF.

This chain links TRBV6-5 with TRBJ2-1; TRBD1 might be the D (5 bases). CDR1 is MNHEY, CDR2 SVGAGI, per germline. CDR3 size: 15 residues. The V end lost 6 bases, the J end lost 2 bases, and 14 bases lay between the germline ends. The CDR3 region is CASRKLTETYNEQFF. The CDR3 bases are TGTGCCAGCAGAAAACTGACAGAAACCTACAATGAGCAGTTCTTC.

This clonotype was observed at least ten times. The genes are TRBV27 and TRBJ2-3; no firm D call. Trimming shortened V by 4 bases and J by 2 bases, and 10 bases separated the two germline ends. The CDR3 loop spans 14 amino acids. Germline V gene data show CDR1 as MNHEY and CDR2 as SMNVEV (reference sequence). The chain's CDR3 is CASSSPRLTDTQYF. The CDR3, as DNA: TGTGCCAGCAGTTCTCCCAGACTCACAGATACGCAGTATTTT.

This clonotype was recorded at least ten times. V usage is TRBV12-3 or TRBV12-4 and J usage is TRBJ2-1, with D perhaps assigned TRBD1 or TRBD2 (6 bases each). V was pared by 7 bases and J by 5 bases, with 15 bases between. This CDR3 is 14 amino acids long. The CDR3: CASKGGGSHNEQFF. CDR3 nucleotide sequence: TGTGCCAGCAAGGGGGGCGGTAGCCACAATGAGCAGTTCTTC.

This clonotype came up many times. The V gene is TRBV5-1, the J gene TRBJ2-5, with D maybe TRBD1 (6 bases). Germline values: CDR1 SGHRS, CDR2 YFSETQ. The CDR3 extends over 14 amino acids. The ends were cut back, 4 bases at V and 2 bases at J, with 12 bases in the middle. The CDR3 spells CASSPGVGQETQYF. Here the CDR3 DNA reads TGCGCCAGCAGCCCAGGGGTCGGACAAGAGACCCAGTACTTC.